Following are 2 T cell receptor beta chains from one sample sequenced in a study of blood T cell repertoires in COVID-19. Sequencing used immunoSEQ multiplex PCR; TCRdb keeps in-frame clones, though not all of them. The sample holds about 110,000 clones, over 70% seen once. The specimen was peripheral blood. The origin of the receptors is a human donor with acute or convalescent COVID-19. The donor label of this sample is uncertain.

The chain is built from TRBV7-9 and TRBJ1-1, with a weak D call TRBD1 (5 bases). Looked up from germline, CDR1 is SEHNR and CDR2 is FQNEAQ (reference sequence). V was shortened by 5 bases and J by 6 bases, with 10 bases between the two germline ends. This CDR3 has 12 residues. The CDR3 DNA reads as TGTGCCAGCAGCCCGACAGTCCCTGAAGCTTTCTTT. Its protein product is CASSPTVPEAFF.

The CDR3 sequence: CASSIAGIGNSPLHF. The CDR3 DNA sequence: TGTGCCAGTAGTATAGCAGGGATCGGTAATTCACCCCTCCACTTT. This sequence joins TRBV19 and TRBJ1-6; the D gene is possibly TRBD1 (5 bases). There are 15 residues in the CDR3. V lost 1 base and J lost 6, with 10 bases in between. The germline V gene encodes CDR1 LNHDA and CDR2 SQIVND (reference sequence).